This T cell receptor (beta chain) comes out of a study of blood T cell repertoires in COVID-19. Study background: Acute and convalescent COVID-19 specimens originated in the United States, Italy and Spain. PBMCs, B-cell-depleted T cells, or T cells provided the cDNA or gDNA that made up the material.

CDR1 MNHNY and CDR2 SVGAGI come from the germline V gene (reference sequence). After removal of 2 bases from V and 6 bases from J, the junction contained 9 bases not matched to a gene. The CDR3 spans 16 residues. In the original analysis: Quantification of nucleated cells was approximated via reference gene primer amplification. Some clones are missing from TCRdb's copy, which holds only in-frame ones; the method was immunoSEQ multiplex PCR. V, J and clone size are taken as reported in that table, and D and trimming were inferred from the DNA itself. The table has 15,000 or so clones, approximately 88% seen once.

The V and J genes are TRBV6-6 and TRBJ2-2; TRBD1 agrees at 7 bases. What was sequenced was peripheral blood. The source of this sequence is a human donor in a cohort sampled during active COVID-19. The CDR3 sequence: CASSYPLRGWAGELFF. The CDR3 nucleotides read TGTGCCAGCAGTTACCCCCTCAGGGGGTGGGCCGGGGAGCTGTTTTTT.